This T cell receptor (beta chain) was recorded in a study of blood T cell repertoires in COVID-19. For the study at large: Donors in the United States, Italy and Spain gave samples during acute or convalescent COVID-19.

Clones were sequenced by immunoSEQ multiplex PCR, and TCRdb holds only the in-frame ones, with some missing. This sample has a few hundred thousand clones, with about 88% found just once. Participants in the exposed group had met a COVID-19 case in the 2 weeks before joining the study. This CDR3 is built from 14 residues. This TCR was recovered from a woman between 45 and 65 years old who had been exposed to COVID-19. Material for sequencing was PBMCs or T cells enriched from blood (not recorded which). The gene calls are TRBV21-1 and TRBJ1-5. TRBV21-1 is classified as a pseudogene. CDR3 sequence reads: CASRPERENQPQHF. The DNA for the CDR3 is TGTGCCAGCAGACCAGAGCGGGAGAATCAGCCCCAGCATTTT.